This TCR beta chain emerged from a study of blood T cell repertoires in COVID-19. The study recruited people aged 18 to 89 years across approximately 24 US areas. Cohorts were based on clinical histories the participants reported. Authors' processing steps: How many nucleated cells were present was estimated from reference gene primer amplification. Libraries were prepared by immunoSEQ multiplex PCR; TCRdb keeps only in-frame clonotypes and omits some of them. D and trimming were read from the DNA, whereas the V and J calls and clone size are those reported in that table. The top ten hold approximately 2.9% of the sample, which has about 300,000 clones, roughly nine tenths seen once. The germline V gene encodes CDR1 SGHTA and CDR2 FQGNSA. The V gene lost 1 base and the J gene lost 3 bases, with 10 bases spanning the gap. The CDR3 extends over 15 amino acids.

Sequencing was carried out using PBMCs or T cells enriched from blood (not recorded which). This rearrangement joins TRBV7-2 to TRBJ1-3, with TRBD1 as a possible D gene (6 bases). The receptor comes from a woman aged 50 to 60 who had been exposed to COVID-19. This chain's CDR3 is CASSLDRAIGNTIYF. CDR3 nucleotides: TGTGCCAGCAGCTTAGACAGGGCTATTGGAAACACCATATATTTT.